This record covers a single T cell receptor beta chain. These data come from a study of cytotoxic CD8 clonotypes in ibrutinib-treated CLL. Study as a whole: Responses comprised approximately 25 partial and 2 complete; at median around six years, about 15 remained remitted and roughly 12 progressed.

CDR3 length equals 13 residues. From germline, CDR1 is LNHDA and CDR2 SQIVND (reference sequence). V was clipped by 6 bases and J by 8 bases; unmatched bases: 6. Profiling relied on immunoSEQ multiplex PCR, and the TCRdb table lists in-frame clones only, not all of them. Of over 200,000 clones in the sample, 75% to 80% were seen once. The genes are TRBV19 and TRBJ2-1; 8 bases map to TRBD1. Sequenced material: PBMCs, taken after 12 months of ibrutinib treatment. The source of this sequence is a human donor with chronic lymphocytic leukemia. CDR3 nucleotides: TGTGCCAGTAGGATCACAGGGGGTTATGAGCAGTTCTTC. This codes for CASRITGGYEQFF.